What follows describes a single TCR beta chain. There is no known antigen for this receptor. Per-nucleotide qualities are absent, and no much larger clonotype sits a single base away. The cohort comprised around 700 healthy bone marrow donors. Cohort members were all nominally healthy when sampled, although unrecorded immune exposures were likely present. The donor was CMV seronegative and belonged to the group of over 300 seronegative cohort members. Every donor gave a peripheral blood sample, and the peripheral blood mononuclear cells from that sample were used for TCR beta sequencing. Genomic DNA extraction from the blood cell samples was performed with the Qiagen DNeasy Blood Extraction Kit. The data are from a study of cytomegalovirus exposure and HLA in healthy donors (dated by TCRdb to 2016 to 2017). General notes on the study: An earlier analysis of around 600 of the donors reported 250 to 300 Gb of sequence data and roughly 100 million unique TCR beta sequences from roughly 200 million T cells. Approximately 310 gigabases of sequencing data and 80 million or so unique TCR sequences were included in an early release covering 550 to 650 HLA-typed donors. Of the roughly 430 genotyped donors, approximately 82% fell in the genetic ancestry cluster associated with self-reported Caucasian donors. The aim of the study was to test whether cataloging public T cell receptors could identify signatures of past pathogen exposure. The study profiled the T cell repertoires of more than 500 subjects by immunosequencing and related them to cytomegalovirus serostatus. Besides the first cohort of some 670 subjects, a separate validation cohort made up of 120 different subjects was used. The study combined high-throughput TCR immunosequencing, statistical association of individual TCRs with disease status, and machine learning to predict cytomegalovirus infection status. To study patterns of TCR occurrence, a later analysis re-analyzed previously published TCR beta repertoires from around 660 donors and added high-resolution HLA genotyping. Rather than drawing on any new phenotypic data, the later analysis identified candidate immune exposures from TCR beta sequences and the way those sequences occurred across donors. An earlier analysis of fewer than 700 of the donors applied high-throughput TCR beta sequencing to assess whether each TCR beta V gene segment acted as functional or pseudogenic. Donor age, sex, ethnicity and CMV serostatus were compiled alongside the repertoire data. A later genetic analysis used genome-wide SNP genotypes for about 65% of the 666 donors, treating that subset as a discovery cohort. Every discovery cohort repertoire had been produced on one sequencing platform. HLA typing covered class I and class II loci at four-digit resolution. Typing coverage differed by locus: A, B, C, DRB1 and DQB1 were typed in roughly 620-630 donors, DQA1 in about 500, DPA1 in around 600, and DPB1 in roughly 450. About five DR-DQ haplotypes were treated as single units for association and clustering because of strong linkage in the cohort. Among 398 genotyped donors of the cohort, an average of around 240,000 unique TCR beta nucleotide sequences were sequenced per donor, 15% to 20% of them non-productive. Results and caveats for the whole study, not just this receptor: HLA typing was unavailable for some donors at each locus, so association tests used only the typed subset. A cluster of highly shared sequence variants was judged likely to represent a technical artifact of the sequencing pipeline. The study listed approximately 160 TCR beta chains as associated with cytomegalovirus. Because counts were too low, some 17 rarely observed V segments, including chromosome 9 orphons, were excluded from the earlier analysis of 500 to 700 of the donors. In a later analysis, around 17,000 TCR beta sequences were associated with specific HLA alleles at a false discovery rate of 0.05. In a later genetic analysis, a missense DCLRE1C variant was associated with V-gene and J-gene trimming of TCR beta chains, and the association was replicated in an independent cohort. Linkage disequilibrium might explain the correlated functional status among segregating V segments, but an unknown experimental factor could not be excluded. This cohort had only TCR beta chains sequenced, and the lack of alpha or paired-chain data limited which features could be detected. CMV serostatus was the only immune exposure information available for the cohort. A later analysis reported that several top co-occurrence clusters appeared linked to parvovirus B19, influenza, CMV and Epstein-Barr virus. In an earlier analysis of 587 of the donors, most TCR beta V segments were observed in productive rearrangements about 90% or about 30% of the time, broadly matching IMGT annotations. Strong co-occurrence of HLA alleles, especially DR and DQ, made assigning TCR associations to individual alleles difficult. The classifier was reported to diagnose cytomegalovirus status with high specificity and sensitivity in both the original and validation cohorts. Some IMGT-functional V segments, including TRBV6-2 and TRBV6-3, could not be told apart with the 87-base-pair reads, so those segments were excluded. Most TCR sequences were observed very rarely across donors, whereas some public TCRs were present in many individuals. Presence/absence analyses assumed roughly uniform sequencing depth across donors, an assumption that may not hold. Compared with equally common non-associated chains, HLA-associated TCR beta chains in a later analysis were more clonally expanded and had lower generation probabilities. A further reported finding was that TCR beta sequences accurately predicted the HLA-A and HLA-B alleles for most subjects in the first cohort. In a later analysis, TCR association rates were found to vary across HLA loci, with the most associated TCRs seen for DRB1 alleles and the fewest for HLA-C alleles. The authors suggested that the approach could potentially be generalized to other disease states and immunological phenotypes. A later genetic analysis reported fewer N-insertions in productive TCRs among donors in an Asian-associated ancestry cluster than the roughly 700-donor mean. A later analysis found that most CMV-associated TCR beta chains appeared HLA-restricted, with HLA associations seemingly driven largely by CMV exposure. In vitro tests confirmed that a few of the cytomegalovirus-associated TCR beta chains recognize cytomegalovirus antigens.

From a lookup of the germline V gene, CDR1 and CDR2 are KGHSH and LQKENI. Taken from cysteine to phenylalanine, the CDR3 has 17 residues. Only the CDR3 region is kept as DNA, spanning 51 bases read in frame from base 1. V and J are trimmed by 2 bases and 4 bases, and the gene matches miss 8 bases of the junction. The library was made by the immunoSEQ multiplex PCR assay. A mixture of 60 forward primers for TCR Vbeta segments and 13 reverse primers for TCR Jbeta segments was used in the multiplex PCR. A multiplex PCR assay on genomic DNA amplified the CDR3 region of rearranged TCR beta genes. On the Illumina HiSeq System, the amplified TCR beta libraries were sequenced as 87-base-pair reads. Per the original workflow: In a later analysis, some 80 million unique TCR beta chains were counted across the roughly 700 repertoires, and around 11 million of these chains were shared by at least two donors. Raw reads were error-corrected and collapsed into unique sequences with a nearest-neighbor algorithm that merged closely related sequences to remove PCR and sequencing errors. CDR3 sequences were aligned to IMGT reference sequences to assign V, D and J gene segments. Each retained sequence needed at least a six-nucleotide match to both a V gene segment and a J gene segment. Rearrangements were classified as productive when the CDR3 lacked stop codons and remained in frame with V and J, and all other rearrangements were classified as non-productive. CDR3 was defined by IMGT convention, running from the second conserved V-encoded cysteine to the conserved J-encoded phenylalanine. The earlier analysis of 500 to 650 of the donors excluded any sequence lacking an unambiguous match to a single V gene segment. An earlier analysis of 450 to 650 of the donors called V segments functional above 56.7% productive rearrangements and segregating when the between-donor standard deviation exceeded 5%. A statistical classification framework was built to diagnose cytomegalovirus status from the catalog of TCR beta chain sequences. A later analysis assigned V and J genes by comparing TCR nucleotide sequences with IMGT/GENE-DB human TR gene sequences. A later analysis assigned CDR3 sequences and most-parsimonious VDJ recombination scenarios with the TCRdist pipeline. A later analysis defined each TCR beta chain by its CDR3 amino acid sequence plus V-gene family, and excluded reads lacking a unique V-gene family. To address suspected cross-contamination and a sequencing artifact, a later analysis removed 592 highly shared, low-generation-probability nucleotide sequences. In a later analysis, a clonal expansion index for each public chain was calculated from normalized within-repertoire ranks of inferred template counts. Generation probabilities in a later analysis came from a VDJ recombination model fitted to out-of-frame rearrangements, and those results were checked against IGoR. In a later analysis, TCR-TCR, TCR-HLA and TCR-CMV co-occurrence was scored with hypergeometric tests, and a repertoire-size bias correction was applied to TCR pairs. A later analysis estimated false discovery rates by permuting HLA or CMV assignments 20 times. In a later analysis, co-occurring TCRs were grouped with DBSCAN, and TCRdist sequence similarity was added when clustering was performed within HLA-allele-positive subsets. Repertoires with fewer than 30,000 or more than 120,000 public chains, plus five repertoires with anomalous nucleotide sharing, were excluded from co-occurrence clustering. TCRdb retrieved this table from immuneACCESS and kept in-frame rearrangements only. Not all clones are present; in checked studies, unresolved V genes account for under half, and no reason is known for the remainder. V, J and clone size reflect that table, while D and trimming were determined from the DNA. The table for this sample lists about 180,000 clones; roughly four fifths of them were counted only once. Approximately 2.4% of the sample is held by the ten biggest clonotypes.

The rearranged chain carries TRBV18 and TRBJ2-2; TRBD1 lines up with 9 middle nucleotides. The specimen was PBMCs. This receptor was taken from a female donor in good health and CMV-seronegative. The CDR3 region: CASSPWLDRGGTGELFF. The sequenced DNA: TGTGCCAGCTCACCATGGCTGGACAGGGGAGGCACCGGGGAGCTGTTTTTT.